These T cell receptor beta chains were read from a single sample in a study of cytomegalovirus exposure and HLA in healthy donors. Sequenced by immunoSEQ multiplex PCR; TCRdb stores in-frame clones only, minus some. The repertoire holds about 120,000 clones, with around 79% as singletons. Sample: PBMCs. The receptors come from a woman between 35 and 50 years old in good health and CMV-seronegative. CDR3s include the opening cysteine and the closing phenylalanine or tryptophan. D genes are given only for firm matches. Clone size is stated in some rows and not others, as once, few, many or a class when expanded.

TRBJ2-1,.,17,.,TRBV7-3,CASSLNGRDTTYNEQFF,TGTGCCAGCAGCTTGAACGGCCGGGACACCACCTACAATGAGCAGTTCTTC
TRBJ2-7,TRBD2,18,.,TRBV5-1,CASSSSSLAGSSSYEQYF,TGCGCCAGCAGCTCCTCGTCCCTAGCGGGGAGTAGCTCCTACGAGCAGTACTTC
TRBJ1-3,TRBD1,16,.,TRBV4-2,CASSQGSSGGRNTIYF,TGTGCCAGCAGCCAAGGATCCTCAGGGGGCAGAAACACCATATATTTT
TRBJ1-5,.,14,.,TRBV27,CASSLGQLNQPQHF,TGTGCCAGCAGTTTGGGGCAGCTCAATCAGCCCCAGCATTTT
TRBJ1-2,TRBD1,17,.,TRBV6-1,CASSEASAGGFNYGYTF,TGTGCCAGCAGTGAGGCCTCGGCAGGGGGCTTCAACTATGGCTACACCTTC
TRBJ2-3,.,14,.,TRBV6-6,CASSYWAGADTQYF,TGTGCCAGCAGTTACTGGGCCGGGGCAGATACGCAGTATTTT
TRBJ2-1,TRBD1,16,.,TRBV7-2,CASSLDGTGPYNEQFF,TGTGCCAGCAGCTTAGATGGGACAGGGCCCTACAATGAGCAGTTCTTC
TRBJ2-4,TRBD2,17,.,TRBV6-1,CASSQGLAGWAKNIQYF,TGTGCCAGCAGTCAAGGACTAGCGGGATGGGCCAAAAACATTCAGTACTTC
TRBJ1-5,.,13,once,TRBV19,CASGGGAAQPQHF,TGTGCCAGTGGCGGGGGGGCAGCTCAGCCCCAGCATTTT
TRBJ2-3,TRBD2,15,.,TRBV19,CASHERGAATDTQYF,TGTGCCAGTCACGAGCGGGGGGCGGCCACAGATACGCAGTATTTT
TRBJ2-7,TRBD2,15,.,TRBV18,CASSPGLVATYEQYF,TGTGCCAGCTCACCGGGACTAGTTGCGACCTACGAGCAGTACTTC
TRBJ1-3,.,15,once,TRBV18,CASSLGPGSGNTIYF,TGTGCCAGCTCACTTGGTCCGGGCTCTGGAAACACCATATATTTT
TRBJ2-5,.,13,few,TRBV7-3,CASSPFQETTQYF,TGTGCCAGCAGCCCATTCCAGGAAACGACCCAGTACTTC
TRBJ2-2,.,18,.,TRBV7-2,CASSLGYVWDKNTGELFF,TGTGCCAGCAGCTTAGGTTATGTGTGGGACAAAAACACCGGGGAGCTGTTTTTT
TRBJ1-1,.,14,.,TRBV7-9,CASSLGNGNTEAFF,TGTGCCAGCAGCTTAGGTAACGGGAACACTGAAGCTTTCTTT
TRBJ2-7,.,15,.,TRBV4-1,CASSQAGGSSYEQYF,TGCGCCAGCAGCCAAGCAGGAGGGAGCTCCTACGAGCAGTACTTC
TRBJ2-5,TRBD2,16,.,TRBV4-2,CASSQGASGGAETQYF,TGTGCCAGCAGCCAAGGGGCTAGCGGGGGGGCAGAGACCCAGTACTTC
TRBJ2-5,.,11,.,TRBV2,CASNSPETQYF,TGTGCCAGCAACTCCCCGGAGACCCAGTACTTC
TRBJ1-1,TRBD1,14,.,TRBV9,CASSVTGQLERAFF,TGTGCCAGCAGCGTCACGGGACAGCTCGAACGAGCTTTCTTT
TRBJ2-2,TRBD2,17,.,TRBV4-2,CASSHGSLAGNTGELFF,TGTGCCAGCAGCCACGGCTCACTAGCGGGAAACACCGGGGAGCTGTTTTTT
TRBJ1-4,.,16,few,TRBV4-3,CASSQQGLATNEKLFF,TGCGCCAGCAGCCAACAGGGGCTAGCAACTAATGAAAAACTGTTTTTT
TRBJ1-1,.,13,.,TRBV19,CASTAGPNTEAFF,TGTGCCAGTACGGCAGGCCCGAACACTGAAGCTTTCTTT
TRBJ2-2,TRBD2,16,.,TRBV4-2,CASNEMAGGDTGELFF,TGTGCCAGCAACGAAATGGCGGGAGGGGACACCGGGGAGCTGTTTTTT
TRBJ1-4,.,16,.,TRBV4-3,CASSHLTGKVGEKLFF,TGCGCCAGCAGCCATTTAACAGGGAAGGTTGGTGAAAAACTGTTTTTT
TRBJ2-2,.,14,few,TRBV7-2,CASSFPGTTGELFF,TGTGCCAGCAGCTTTCCGGGGACAACCGGGGAGCTGTTTTTT
TRBJ2-7,.,14,once,TRBV28,CASNRGGAAYEQYF,TGTGCCAGCAATAGGGGGGGGGCAGCCTACGAGCAGTACTTC
TRBJ1-1,.,15,.,TRBV11-2,CASSPRGGGNTEAFF,TGTGCCAGCAGCCCCCGGGGGGGCGGGAACACTGAAGCTTTCTTT
TRBJ1-1,.,15,.,TRBV5-1,CASSVTGFSNTEAFF,TGCGCCAGCAGCGTGACGGGATTTTCGAACACTGAAGCTTTCTTT
TRBJ2-3,.,14,.,TRBV5-1,CASSLLGATDTQYF,TGCGCCAGCAGCTTATTGGGAGCCACAGATACGCAGTATTTT
TRBJ2-4,.,15,.,TRBV5-4,CASSLLVGGKNIQYF,TGTGCCAGCAGCTTGCTTGTGGGGGGAAAAAACATTCAGTACTTC
TRBJ1-5,.,14,.,TRBV28,CASSLGGGGQPQHF,TGTGCCAGCAGTTTGGGAGGGGGAGGTCAGCCCCAGCATTTT
TRBJ2-1,.,17,.,TRBV6-1,CASSEVAGPSSYNEQFF,TGTGCCAGCAGTGAAGTTGCGGGGCCGAGCTCCTACAATGAGCAGTTCTTC
TRBJ2-3,.,19,.,TRBV28,CASRSPVGEISFSTDTQYF,TGTGCCAGCAGGTCACCAGTTGGGGAGATATCGTTTAGCACAGATACGCAGTATTTT
TRBJ1-2,.,16,once,TRBV14,CASSPSSGILDYGYTF,TGTGCCAGCAGCCCTAGCTCTGGGATCTTGGACTATGGCTACACCTTC
TRBJ2-7,.,13,.,TRBV6-5,CASSRDTFYEQYF,TGTGCCAGCAGCAGGGACACCTTCTACGAGCAGTACTTC
TRBJ2-1,TRBD2,17,.,TRBV7-2,CASSPGTSGGTYNEQFF,TGTGCCAGCAGCCCAGGGACTAGCGGGGGGACATACAATGAGCAGTTCTTC
TRBJ2-5,TRBD2,16,.,TRBV5-6,CASSGHGLAGDGTQYF,TGTGCCAGCAGCGGACACGGACTAGCGGGAGATGGGACCCAGTACTTC
TRBJ2-7,TRBD2,16,.,TRBV18,CASSPGTRGSSYEQYF,TGTGCCAGCTCGCCCGGGACTAGGGGGAGCTCCTACGAGCAGTACTTC
TRBJ1-5,TRBD1,18,.,TRBV28,CASSLDRGLGSLHEPQHF,TGTGCCAGCAGTCTCGACAGGGGGCTCGGGAGCCTCCATGAGCCCCAGCATTTT
TRBJ2-5,TRBD2,20,.,TRBV5-1,CASTRQPMTSGGAGRETQYF,TGCGCCAGCACCCGCCAGCCCATGACTAGCGGGGGGGCCGGTCGAGAGACCCAGTACTTC
TRBJ2-3,.,12,once,TRBV5-1,CASGGPTDTQYF,TGCGCCAGCGGGGGCCCCACAGATACGCAGTATTTT
TRBJ1-5,.,15,.,TRBV6-5,CASSYSKGGNQPQHF,TGTGCCAGCAGTTACTCGAAGGGGGGCAATCAGCCCCAGCATTTT
TRBJ2-3,TRBD2,15,.,TRBV6-4,CASSLLAGGTDTQYF,TGTGCCAGCAGCTTACTAGCGGGAGGCACAGATACGCAGTATTTT
TRBJ2-4,TRBD2,19,.,TRBV7-8,CASSRGTSGSTLAKNIQYF,TGTGCCAGCAGCCGAGGGACTAGCGGGAGTACCCTAGCCAAAAACATTCAGTACTTC
TRBJ2-1,.,13,.,TRBV5-4,CASSLAGADEQFF,TGTGCCAGCAGCTTGGCAGGGGCTGATGAGCAGTTCTTC
TRBJ1-4,TRBD1,15,.,TRBV9,CASSPRDSFNEKLFF,TGTGCCAGCAGCCCCCGGGACAGCTTTAATGAAAAACTGTTTTTT
TRBJ1-1,.,13,few,TRBV5-4,CASSLDRNTEAFF,TGTGCCAGCAGCTTGGACAGGAACACTGAAGCTTTCTTT
TRBJ2-7,.,14,.,TRBV11-2,CASSLDHRVHEQYF,TGTGCCAGCAGCTTAGATCACAGGGTACACGAGCAGTACTTC
TRBJ2-7,.,15,.,TRBV12-1,CASTKLGTSGGEQYF,TGTGCCAGCACCAAACTCGGGACTAGCGGCGGTGAGCAGTACTTC
TRBJ1-1,.,12,.,TRBV28,CASTLMNTEAFF,TGTGCCAGCACCTTAATGAACACTGAAGCTTTCTTT
TRBJ2-3,.,15,.,TRBV6-5,CATRRGSGPTDTQYF,TGTGCCACCCGTCGGGGTAGCGGTCCCACAGATACGCAGTATTTT
TRBJ2-1,TRBD2,18,.,TRBV19,CASSMVGGLGTSGRVGIF,TGTGCCAGTAGTATGGTTGGGGGTCTAGGAACTAGCGGGAGGGTTGGGATCTTC
TRBJ2-2,TRBD2,16,.,TRBV7-9,CASSLGLAVSPGELFF,TGTGCCAGCAGCCTGGGACTAGCGGTATCGCCCGGGGAGCTGTTTTTT
TRBJ1-1,.,12,.,TRBV13,CASSLDRTEAFF,TGTGCCAGCAGCTTAGACCGGACTGAAGCTTTCTTT
TRBJ1-2,TRBD1,14,.,TRBV5-1,CASSPGGTNYGYTF,TGCGCCAGCAGCCCAGGGGGCACTAACTATGGCTACACCTTC
TRBJ1-1,.,14,.,TRBV7-8,CASSLARFHAEAFF,TGTGCCAGCAGCTTAGCCAGGTTCCATGCTGAAGCTTTCTTT
TRBJ2-5,TRBD2,16,.,TRBV4-3,CASSQVWAGGQETQYF,TGCGCCAGCAGCCAGGTGTGGGCGGGGGGCCAAGAGACCCAGTACTTC
TRBJ2-7,TRBD1,13,once,TRBV7-8,CASSLDRAGEQYF,TGTGCCAGCAGTTTAGACAGGGCGGGCGAGCAGTACTTC
TRBJ2-7,TRBD1,13,.,TRBV19,CASSKGTAYEQYF,TGTGCCAGTAGTAAGGGGACAGCCTACGAGCAGTACTTC
TRBJ1-5,.,13,.,TRBV28,CASSKYSNQPQHF,TGTGCCAGCAGTAAATATAGCAATCAGCCCCAGCATTTT